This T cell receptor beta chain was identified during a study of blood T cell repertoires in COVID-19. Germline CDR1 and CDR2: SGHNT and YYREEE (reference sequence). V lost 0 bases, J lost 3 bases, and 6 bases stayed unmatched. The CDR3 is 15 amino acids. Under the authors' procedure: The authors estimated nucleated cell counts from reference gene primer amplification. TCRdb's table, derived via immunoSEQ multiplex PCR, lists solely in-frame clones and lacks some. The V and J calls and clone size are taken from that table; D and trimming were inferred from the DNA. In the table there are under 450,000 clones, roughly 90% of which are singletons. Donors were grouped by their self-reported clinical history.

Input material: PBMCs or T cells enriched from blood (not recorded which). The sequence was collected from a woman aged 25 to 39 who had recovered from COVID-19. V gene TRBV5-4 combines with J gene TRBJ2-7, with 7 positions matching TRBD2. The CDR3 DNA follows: TGTGCCAGCAGCTTGGATGGGGGGGGGAACTACGAGCAGTACTTC. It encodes CASSLDGGGNYEQYF.